What follows describes a single T cell receptor beta chain. The antigen is not known. The sample comes from a study of cytomegalovirus exposure and HLA in healthy donors. The germline V gene has CDR1 SGHVS and CDR2 FNYEAQ. The V and J ends lost 1 base and 6 bases respectively, with 16 bases between them. The CDR3 loop spans 16 amino acids. The PCR made use of 60 Vbeta and 13 Jbeta primers. Assay used: immunoSEQ multiplex PCR; TCRdb lists only in-frame clones, some missing. The sample consists of some 170,000 clones, approximately 72% of them appearing once. The donors were healthy bone marrow donors. Study-level results: Researchers catalogued 160 or so TCR beta chains as cytomegalovirus-associated. Sequencing likely produced, as an artifact, a cluster of highly shared sequence variants. High specificity and sensitivity for cytomegalovirus status were reported for the classifier.

The chain employs TRBV7-6 and TRBJ2-4; tentative D call: TRBD1 (6 bases). Sequenced input: PBMCs. The receptor was isolated from a human donor in good health. The CDR3 nucleotides read TGTGCCAGCAGCTTAGGGACAGACGGGGCTAGAAACATTCAGTACTTC. This codes for CASSLGTDGARNIQYF.